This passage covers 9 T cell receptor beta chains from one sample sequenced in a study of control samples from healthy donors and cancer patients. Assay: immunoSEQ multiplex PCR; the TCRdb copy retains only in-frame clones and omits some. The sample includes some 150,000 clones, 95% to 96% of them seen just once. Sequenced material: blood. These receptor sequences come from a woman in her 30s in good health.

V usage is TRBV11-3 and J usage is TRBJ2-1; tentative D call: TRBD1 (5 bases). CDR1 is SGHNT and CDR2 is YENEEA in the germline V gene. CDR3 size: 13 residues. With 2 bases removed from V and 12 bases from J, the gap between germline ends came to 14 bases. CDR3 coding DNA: TGTGCCAGCAGCTTAACAGGACAAGTTTCGCAGTTCTTC. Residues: CASSLTGQVSQFF.

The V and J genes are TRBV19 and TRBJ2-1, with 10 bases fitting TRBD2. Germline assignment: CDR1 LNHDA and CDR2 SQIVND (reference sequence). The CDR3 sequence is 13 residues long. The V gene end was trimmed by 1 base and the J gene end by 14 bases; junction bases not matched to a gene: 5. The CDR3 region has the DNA TGTGCCAGTAGTATAGGGGCTAGCGGGGGAAAGTTCTTC. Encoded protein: CASSIGASGGKFF.

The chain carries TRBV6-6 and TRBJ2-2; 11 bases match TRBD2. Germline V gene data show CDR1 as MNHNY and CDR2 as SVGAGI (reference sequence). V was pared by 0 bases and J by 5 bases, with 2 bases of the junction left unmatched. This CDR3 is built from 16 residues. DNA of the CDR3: TGTGCCAGCAGTTACTCGCTAGCGGGGGGAACCGGGGAGCTGTTTTTT. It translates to CASSYSLAGGTGELFF.

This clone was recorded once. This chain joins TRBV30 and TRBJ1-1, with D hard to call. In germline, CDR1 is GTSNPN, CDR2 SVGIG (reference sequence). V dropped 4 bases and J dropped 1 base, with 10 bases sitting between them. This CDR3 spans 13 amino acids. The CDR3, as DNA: TGTGCCTGGAAGGGATCCGCGAACACTGAAGCTTTCTTT. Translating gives CAWKGSANTEAFF.

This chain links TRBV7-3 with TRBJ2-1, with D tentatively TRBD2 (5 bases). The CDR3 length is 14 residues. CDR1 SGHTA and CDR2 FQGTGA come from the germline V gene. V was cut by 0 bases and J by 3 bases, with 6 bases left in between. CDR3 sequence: CASSLTRDYNEQFF. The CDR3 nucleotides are TGTGCCAGCAGCTTAACGAGGGACTACAATGAGCAGTTCTTC. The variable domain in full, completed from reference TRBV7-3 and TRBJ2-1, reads GAGVSQTPSNKVTEKGKYVELRCDPISGHTALYWYRQSLGQGPEFLIYFQGTGAADDSGLPNDRFFAVRPEGSVSTLKIQRTERGDSAVYLCASSLTRDYNEQFFGPGTRLTVL.

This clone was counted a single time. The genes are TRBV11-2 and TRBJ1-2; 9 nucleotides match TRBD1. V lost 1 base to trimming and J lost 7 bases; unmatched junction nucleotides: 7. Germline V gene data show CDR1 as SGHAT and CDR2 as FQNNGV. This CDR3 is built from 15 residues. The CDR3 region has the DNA TGTGCCAGCAGCTTAGGCGGACAGGGGTCTTCTGGCTACACCTTC. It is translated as CASSLGGQGSSGYTF. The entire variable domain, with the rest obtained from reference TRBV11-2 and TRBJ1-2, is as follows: EAGVAQSPRYKIIEKRQSVAFWCNPISGHATLYWYQQILGQGPKLLIQFQNNGVVDDSQLPKDRFSAERLKGVDSTLKIQPAKLEDSAVYLCASSLGGQGSSGYTFGSGTRLTVV.

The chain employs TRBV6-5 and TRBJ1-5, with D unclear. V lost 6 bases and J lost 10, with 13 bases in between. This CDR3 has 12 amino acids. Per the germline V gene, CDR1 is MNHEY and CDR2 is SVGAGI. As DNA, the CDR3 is TGTGCCAGCAGCCGGACGGGAGAACCCCAGCATTTT. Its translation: CASSRTGEPQHF.

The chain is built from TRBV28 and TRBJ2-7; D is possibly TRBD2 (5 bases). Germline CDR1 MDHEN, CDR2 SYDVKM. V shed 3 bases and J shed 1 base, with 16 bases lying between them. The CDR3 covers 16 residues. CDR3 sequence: CASSFIYGKVSYEQYF. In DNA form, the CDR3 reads TGTGCCAGCAGTTTTATTTACGGGAAAGTTTCCTACGAGCAGTACTTC.

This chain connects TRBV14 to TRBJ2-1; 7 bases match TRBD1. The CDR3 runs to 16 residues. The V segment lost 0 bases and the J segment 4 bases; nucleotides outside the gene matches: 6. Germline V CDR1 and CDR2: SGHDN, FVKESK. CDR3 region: CASSQDPGTVYNEQFF. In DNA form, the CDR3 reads TGTGCCAGCAGCCAAGATCCCGGGACAGTTTACAATGAGCAGTTCTTC.